The 29 T cell receptor beta chains reported below all come from one sample, sequenced in a study of cytomegalovirus exposure and HLA in healthy donors. PCR involved 60 Vbeta and 13 Jbeta primers. Using immunoSEQ multiplex PCR, the repertoire was profiled, and TCRdb retains in-frame clones only, with some absent. The sample records 100,000 to 150,000 clones, 60% to 85% being singletons. The material sequenced was PBMCs. These receptors all come from a woman younger than 35 in good health and CMV-seronegative.

The V gene is TRBV15, the J gene TRBJ2-5, with 8 bases lining up with TRBD2. The CDR3 has 19 residues. The V gene end was trimmed by 1 base and the J gene end by 5 bases; junction bases not matched to a gene: 18. CDR1 and CDR2 from the germline V gene are LNHNV and YYDKDF (reference sequence). CDR3 amino acids: CATSRAVRSGTRGEETQYF. The CDR3 DNA follows: TGTGCCACCAGCAGAGCCGTCCGATCGGGGACTAGGGGAGAGGAGACCCAGTACTTC.

The V gene is TRBV5-8, the J gene TRBJ2-1; the D is unclear. Germline CDR1 and CDR2: SGHTS and YDEGEE. V lost 1 base and J 6 bases, leaving 11 bases between the germline ends. This CDR3 has 14 residues. CDR3 protein: CASSLPYFSNEQFF. CDR3 bases: TGTGCCAGCAGCTTGCCATACTTTTCCAATGAGCAGTTCTTC.

This clone has a single count. This chain joins TRBV29-1 and TRBJ2-2; 8 bases align to TRBD1. The CDR3 spans 14 residues. The germline gives CDR1 SQVTM, CDR2 ANQGSEA. Unmatched junction bases numbered 5, after V lost 4 bases and J lost 4 bases. The CDR3 DNA reads as TGCAGCGTTGTAGAGACAGGGGCCACCGGGGAGCTGTTTTTT. This gives the protein CSVVETGATGELFF.

The chain recombines TRBV2 with TRBJ1-3; maybe TRBD1 (6 bases). CDR1 SNHLY and CDR2 FYNNEI come from the germline V gene. This CDR3 contains 14 residues. V lost 6 bases and J lost 8, with 17 bases in between. CDR3 sequence (DNA): TGTGCCAGCAGGATGGACAGAGGGGAAGACACCATATATTTT. Protein: CASRMDRGEDTIYF.

Only one count was recorded for this clone. The chain joins TRBV5-1 to TRBJ2-5; 12 nucleotides line up with TRBD2. V shed 4 bases, J shed 5 bases, and the junction held 9 bases outside the gene matches. The V gene's germline CDR1 is SGHRS and CDR2 YFSETQ. The CDR3 has 16 amino acids. CDR3 sequence reads: CASSVPSGRARETQYF. The CDR3, as DNA: TGCGCCAGCAGCGTCCCTAGCGGGAGGGCACGGGAGACCCAGTACTTC.

In this sample, this clone turned up once. The same CDR3 also results from other DNA sequences found in this sample. V gene TRBV5-4 combines with J gene TRBJ1-1, with a possible D match to TRBD1 (6 bases). V was trimmed by 2 bases and J by 1 base, leaving 6 bases between them. Germline values: CDR1 SGHNT, CDR2 YYREEE (reference sequence). The CDR3 spans 13 residues. The CDR3 protein is CASSLQGNTEAFF. In nucleotides, the CDR3 is TGTGCCAGCAGCTTACAGGGGAACACTGAAGCTTTCTTT.

The chain is built from TRBV4-1 and TRBJ2-3; D is undetermined. Germline CDR1 reads MGHRA; CDR2 reads YSYEKL. The CDR3 spans 15 residues. Trimming stripped 4 bases from V and 1 base from J, with 12 bases between. The CDR3 loop reads CASSRIPIGTDTQYF. The CDR3 DNA is TGCGCCAGCAGCCGAATTCCTATAGGCACAGATACGCAGTATTTT.

The J gene is TRBJ1-1, the V gene TRBV2; 7 bases are shared with TRBD1. V lost 7 bases, J lost 8 bases, and 13 bases stayed unmatched. The CDR3 totals 14 residues. Germline V gene lookup returns CDR1 SNHLY and CDR2 FYNNEI. The CDR3 DNA sequence: TGTGCCAGCAAGACAGGGACAGAGGGACAAGAAGCTTTCTTT. As protein: CASKTGTEGQEAFF.

The chain links TRBV6-4 to TRBJ1-1; weak D call: TRBD1 (5 bases). Trimming took off 2 bases at V and 5 bases at J, with 15 bases between the two ends. Germline V gene sequence: CDR1 MRHNA, CDR2 SNTAGT. This CDR3 contains 15 residues. The CDR3 bases are TGTGCCAGCAGTGACCACGTGGGGGGGGGAACTGAAGCTTTCTTT. It encodes CASSDHVGGGTEAFF.

The chain joins TRBV10-3 to TRBJ2-5, with D possibly matching TRBD2 (5 bases). The germline V gene encodes CDR1 ENHRY and CDR2 SYGVKD. With 0 bases removed from V and 4 bases from J, the gap between germline ends came to 9 bases. The CDR3 extends over 14 amino acids. The CDR3 coding sequence is TGTGCCATCAGTGAGTCAGGCAGCGGAGAGACCCAGTACTTC. Protein sequence: CAISESGSGETQYF.

The chain carries TRBV5-1 and TRBJ1-4, with no clear D. The CDR3 is made up of 17 amino acids. Germline V CDR1 and CDR2: SGHRS, YFSETQ. V was trimmed by 2 bases and J by 2 bases, leaving 16 bases between them. This CDR3 reads CASSFGIRGGTNEKLFF. CDR3 DNA sequence: TGCGCCAGCAGCTTTGGAATCCGAGGAGGCACTAATGAAAAACTGTTTTTT.

The gene calls are TRBV19 and TRBJ1-1, with D maybe TRBD1 (6 bases). This CDR3 has 13 amino acids. Trimming stripped 4 bases from V and 5 bases from J, with 11 bases between. CDR1 and CDR2 from the germline V gene are LNHDA and SQIVND (reference sequence). Here the CDR3 DNA reads TGTGCCAGTAGTAACAGGGACCGGACTGAAGCTTTCTTT. It specifies CASSNRDRTEAFF.

The chain combines TRBV7-2 with TRBJ1-4; D is uncertain. Trimming shortened V by 2 bases and J by 7 bases, and 11 bases separated the two germline ends. The V gene's germline CDR1 is SGHTA and CDR2 FQGNSA. CDR3 length: 14 residues. CDR3 residues: CASSLRRGGEKLFF. The CDR3 nucleotides read TGTGCCAGCAGCTTACGGCGGGGTGGTGAAAAACTGTTTTTT.

The chain uses TRBV30 and TRBJ2-7; TRBD1 agrees at 7 bases. CDR1 is GTSNPN and CDR2 is SVGIG in the germline V gene (reference sequence). This CDR3 contains 14 residues. The V and J ends lost 6 bases and 2 bases, in that order; junction bases with no gene match: 10. The CDR3 region has the DNA TGTGCCTGCAACCAACAGGGGTCCCCCTACGAGCAGTACTTC. Its protein product is CACNQQGSPYEQYF.

The genes are TRBV29-1 and TRBJ2-1; D is unresolved. Per the germline V gene, CDR1 is SQVTM and CDR2 is ANQGSEA. Trimming left V 7 bases short and J 6 bases short, with 19 bases between. This CDR3 is 14 amino acids long. CDR3 DNA: TGCAGCGCTAGGAGACTCTCGGTAACCAATGAGCAGTTCTTC. Protein product: CSARRLSVTNEQFF.

J is TRBJ2-3 and V is TRBV18; a weak D match, TRBD1 (5 bases). Trimming took 3 bases from V and 1 from J, leaving 11 bases between them. Per the germline V gene, CDR1 is KGHSH and CDR2 is LQKENI. CDR3 length: 15 amino acids. In DNA form, the CDR3 reads TGTGCCAGCTCACCCCAGGGTTGGGGCACAGATACGCAGTATTTT. Translation: CASSPQGWGTDTQYF. The whole variable domain, filled in from reference TRBV18 and TRBJ2-3, reads NAGVMQNPRHLVRRRGQEARLRCSPMKGHSHVYWYRQLPEEGLKFMVYLQKENIIDESGMPKERFSAEFPKEGPSILRIQQVVRGDSAAYFCASSPQGWGTDTQYFGPGTRLTVL.

This clone has more than one count but fewer than ten. V usage is TRBV11-1 and J usage is TRBJ1-2, with D possibly being TRBD1 (6 bases). Germline V gene lookup returns CDR1 SGHAT and CDR2 FQDESV (reference sequence). The CDR3 spans 11 residues. V gave up 4 bases and J gave up 7 bases, with 7 bases separating them. The CDR3 here is CASSSRGGYTF. For the CDR3, the DNA is TGTGCCAGCAGCTCCAGGGGTGGCTACACCTTC.

This clone was found a few times. The gene calls are TRBV30 and TRBJ2-1; 8 nucleotides match TRBD1. This CDR3 region has 16 residues. Per germline, CDR1 GTSNPN and CDR2 SVGIG (reference sequence). V lost 4 bases and J lost 12; bases outside the gene matches: 20. This CDR3 reads CAWTHDQGAMGKGQFF. CDR3 DNA sequence: TGTGCCTGGACCCACGATCAGGGGGCAATGGGTAAAGGGCAGTTCTTC.

The gene calls are TRBV4-1 and TRBJ2-1; the D gene is possibly TRBD2 (5 bases). Between the trimmed V and J ends, which lost 1 base and 8 bases, there was a span of 15 bases. CDR1 and CDR2 (germline): MGHRA, YSYEKL. The CDR3 covers 15 residues. DNA for the CDR3: TGCGCCAGCAGCCAAGTCGGCCTGTCGAGGGATGAGCAGTTCTTC. Translation gives CASSQVGLSRDEQFF.

The genes are TRBV30 and TRBJ1-1, with no clear D. V was clipped by 5 bases and J by 8 bases, with 12 bases between them. CDR1 and CDR2 from the germline V gene are GTSNPN and SVGIG (reference sequence). This CDR3 spans 11 amino acids. CDR3 loop: CAWSPGVEAFF. DNA of the CDR3: TGTGCCTGGTCTCCGGGAGTCGAAGCTTTCTTT.

The count of this clone is one. V gene TRBV18 combines with J gene TRBJ2-7, with 7 bases lining up with TRBD1. Germline V gene data show CDR1 as KGHSH and CDR2 as LQKENI. The CDR3 has 14 residues. The J segment lost 2 bases and the V segment lost 3 bases, leaving 4 bases of the junction unmatched. The chain's CDR3 is CASSPDRDPYEQYF. CDR3 nucleotides: TGTGCCAGCTCACCCGACAGGGATCCCTACGAGCAGTACTTC.

The V gene is TRBV11-2, the J gene TRBJ2-4; TRBD2 might be the D (5 bases). V was cut by 3 bases and J by 5 bases, with 14 bases left in between. Germline assignment: CDR1 SGHAT and CDR2 FQNNGV. The CDR3 is 15 amino acids. CDR3 loop: CASSFAPTTENIQYF. Here the CDR3 DNA reads TGTGCCAGCAGCTTCGCCCCGACTACTGAAAACATTCAGTACTTC.

The chain links TRBV29-1 to TRBJ2-6; D ambiguous. CDR3 length: 13 residues. Germline V gene lookup returns CDR1 SQVTM and CDR2 ANQGSEA. V dropped 5 bases and J dropped 4 bases, with 9 bases sitting between them. CDR3 sequence: CSVNVAGANVLTF. For the CDR3, the DNA is TGCAGCGTTAACGTGGCAGGGGCCAACGTCCTGACTTTC.

This CDR3 is CASSQGGRELFF. In DNA form, the CDR3 reads TGCGCCAGCAGCCAGGGCGGGAGGGAGCTGTTTTTT. This sequence joins TRBV4-1 and TRBJ2-2; tentatively, D is TRBD2 (6 bases). Trimming stripped 3 bases from V and 9 bases from J, with 8 bases between. The CDR3 is made up of 12 amino acids. CDR1 is MGHRA and CDR2 is YSYEKL in the germline V gene.

A single count supports this clone. This chain links TRBV10-3 with TRBJ1-4, with D possibly TRBD1 on 6 matching bases. Germline CDR1 and CDR2: ENHRY and SYGVKD. V dropped 5 bases and J dropped 2 bases, with 12 bases sitting between them. CDR3 length: 15 amino acids. The CDR3 is CAISQGPSTNEKLFF. The CDR3 DNA reads as TGTGCCATCAGTCAGGGGCCTTCGACTAATGAAAAACTGTTTTTT.

This clone was observed a handful of times. This sequence joins TRBV15 and TRBJ1-2; 7 positions match TRBD1. The CDR3 has 16 amino acids. Germline-derived CDR1 and CDR2 are LNHNV and YYDKDF (reference sequence). V lost 2 bases to trimming and J lost 5 bases; unmatched junction nucleotides: 11. CDR3 nucleotides: TGTGCCACCAGCAGACCACAGGGGAACGAGAGGTATGGCTACACCTTC. Its protein is CATSRPQGNERYGYTF.

The chain employs TRBV18 and TRBJ1-4; D perhaps matches TRBD1 (5 bases). The CDR3 extends over 15 amino acids. Trimming removed 6 bases at V and 10 bases at J, with 21 bases between. Germline lookup yields CDR1 KGHSH and CDR2 LQKENI. Written as DNA, the CDR3 is TGTGCCAGCTCCCTAAAGGGGTCCGGACCAACAAAACTGTTTTTT. It is translated as CASSLKGSGPTKLFF.

This CDR3 reads CASSVVAEWTEAFF. For the CDR3, the DNA is TGTGCCAGCAGCGTAGTTGCGGAGTGGACTGAAGCTTTCTTT. The rearrangement joins TRBV9 to TRBJ1-1; no clear D gene. The CDR3 has 14 amino acids. Trimming left V 0 bases short and J 5 bases short, with 11 bases between. Germline CDR1 and CDR2: SGDLS and YYNGEE.

This rearrangement joins TRBV7-8 to TRBJ1-3; D is undetermined. V was trimmed by 2 bases and J by 4 bases, leaving 9 bases between them. This CDR3 region has 14 residues. From germline, CDR1 is SGHVS and CDR2 FQNEAQ. This CDR3 reads CASSLNAEGNTIYF. CDR3 sequence (DNA): TGTGCCAGCAGCTTAAACGCCGAGGGAAACACCATATATTTT.